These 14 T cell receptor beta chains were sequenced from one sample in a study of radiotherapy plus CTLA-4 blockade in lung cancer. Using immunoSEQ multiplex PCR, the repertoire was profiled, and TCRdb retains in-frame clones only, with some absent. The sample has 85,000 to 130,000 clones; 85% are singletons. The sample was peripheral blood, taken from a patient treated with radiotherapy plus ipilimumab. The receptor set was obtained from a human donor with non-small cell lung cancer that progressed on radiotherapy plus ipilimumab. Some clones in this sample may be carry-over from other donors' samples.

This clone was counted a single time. The CDR3 DNA follows: TGTGCCAGCAGTGTCGAAACAGCTAATCTTGGAAACACCATATATTTT. Amino acids: CASSVETANLGNTIYF. The V call is TRBV6-1, the J call TRBJ1-3; D is unresolved. The germline V gene encodes CDR1 MNHNS and CDR2 SASEGT. The CDR3 is made up of 16 amino acids. V was trimmed by 4 bases and J by 3 bases, leaving 16 bases between them.

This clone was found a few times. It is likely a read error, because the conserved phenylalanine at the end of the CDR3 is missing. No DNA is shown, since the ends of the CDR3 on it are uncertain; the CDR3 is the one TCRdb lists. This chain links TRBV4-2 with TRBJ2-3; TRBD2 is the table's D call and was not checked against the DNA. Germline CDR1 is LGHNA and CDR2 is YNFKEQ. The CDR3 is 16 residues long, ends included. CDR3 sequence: CASSQGTSGGADTQSS.

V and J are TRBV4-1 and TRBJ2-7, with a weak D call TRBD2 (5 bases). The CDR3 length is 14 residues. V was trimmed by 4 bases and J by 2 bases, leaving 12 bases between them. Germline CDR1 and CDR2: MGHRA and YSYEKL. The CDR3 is CASSPRTGTYEQYF. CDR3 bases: TGCGCCAGCAGCCCCCGGACTGGGACCTACGAGCAGTACTTC.

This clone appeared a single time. The DNA for the CDR3 is TGTGCCAGCAGCTCCCTGACATCGAGCTATGGCTACACCTTC. This codes for CASSSLTSSYGYTF. The chain employs TRBV7-8 and TRBJ1-2; D remains unclear. This CDR3 has 14 amino acids. Germline CDR1 reads SGHVS; CDR2 reads FQNEAQ. V lost 4 bases and J lost 4, with 13 bases in between.

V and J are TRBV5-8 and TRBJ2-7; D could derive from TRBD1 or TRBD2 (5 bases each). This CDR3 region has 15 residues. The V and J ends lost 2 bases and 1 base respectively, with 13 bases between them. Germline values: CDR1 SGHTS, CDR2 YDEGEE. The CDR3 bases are TGTGCCAGCAGCTTCTGGGGCGAGGGGTCCTACGAGCAGTACTTC. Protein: CASSFWGEGSYEQYF.

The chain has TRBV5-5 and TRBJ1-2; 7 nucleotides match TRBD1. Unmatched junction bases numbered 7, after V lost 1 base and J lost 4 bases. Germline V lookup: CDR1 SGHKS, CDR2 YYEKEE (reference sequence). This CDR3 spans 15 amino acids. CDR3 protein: CASSLTGQETYGYTF. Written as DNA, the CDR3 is TGTGCCAGCAGCTTGACTGGACAGGAAACCTATGGCTACACCTTC.

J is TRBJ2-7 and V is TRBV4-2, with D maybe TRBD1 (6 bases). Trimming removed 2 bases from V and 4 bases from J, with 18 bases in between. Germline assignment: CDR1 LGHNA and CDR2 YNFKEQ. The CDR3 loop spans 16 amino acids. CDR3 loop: CASSQTHRVPPYEQYF. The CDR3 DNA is TGTGCCAGCAGCCAAACCCACAGGGTCCCCCCTTACGAGCAGTACTTC.

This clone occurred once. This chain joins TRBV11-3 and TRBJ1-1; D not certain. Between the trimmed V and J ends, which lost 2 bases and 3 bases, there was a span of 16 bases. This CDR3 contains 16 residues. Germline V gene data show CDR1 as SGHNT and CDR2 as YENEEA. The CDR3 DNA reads TGTGCCAGCAGCTTACTGGGGTCGGGAGAGGACACTGAAGCTTTCTTT. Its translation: CASSLLGSGEDTEAFF.

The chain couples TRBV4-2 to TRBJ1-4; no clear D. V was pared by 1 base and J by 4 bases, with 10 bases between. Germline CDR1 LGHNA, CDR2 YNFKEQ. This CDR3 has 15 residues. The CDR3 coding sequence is TGTGCCAGCAGCCAAGTCCCCAGGATTAATGAAAAACTGTTTTTT. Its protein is CASSQVPRINEKLFF.

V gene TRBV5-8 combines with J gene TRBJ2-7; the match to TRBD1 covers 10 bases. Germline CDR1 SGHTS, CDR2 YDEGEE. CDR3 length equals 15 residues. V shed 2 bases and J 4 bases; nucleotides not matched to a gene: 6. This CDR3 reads CASSFTGTGEYEQYF. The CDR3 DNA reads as TGTGCCAGCAGCTTTACCGGGACAGGGGAATACGAGCAGTACTTC.

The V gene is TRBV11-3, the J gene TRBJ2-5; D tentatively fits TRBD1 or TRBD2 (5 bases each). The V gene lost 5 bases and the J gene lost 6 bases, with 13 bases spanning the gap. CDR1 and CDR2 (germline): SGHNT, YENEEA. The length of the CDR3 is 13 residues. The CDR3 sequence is CASSVTEGKTQYF. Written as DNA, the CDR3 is TGTGCCAGCAGCGTGACTGAGGGGAAGACCCAGTACTTC.

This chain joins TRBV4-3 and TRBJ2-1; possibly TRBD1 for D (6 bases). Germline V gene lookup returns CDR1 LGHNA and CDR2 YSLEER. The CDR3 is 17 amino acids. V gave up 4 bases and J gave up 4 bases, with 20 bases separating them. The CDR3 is CASSLQQSGDVYNEQFF. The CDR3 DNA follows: TGCGCCAGCAGCCTACAACAATCAGGGGACGTGTACAATGAGCAGTTCTTC.

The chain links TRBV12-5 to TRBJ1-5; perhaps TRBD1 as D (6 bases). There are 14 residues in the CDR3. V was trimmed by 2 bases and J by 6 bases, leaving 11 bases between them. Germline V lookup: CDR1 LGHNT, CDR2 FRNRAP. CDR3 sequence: CASGLIPQGQPQHF. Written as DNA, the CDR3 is TGTGCTAGTGGTTTGATACCACAGGGTCAGCCCCAGCATTTT.

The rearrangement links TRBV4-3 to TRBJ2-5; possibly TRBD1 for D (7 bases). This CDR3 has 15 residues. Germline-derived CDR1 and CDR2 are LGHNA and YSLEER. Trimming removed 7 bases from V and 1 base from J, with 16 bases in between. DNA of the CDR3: TGCGCCAGCACCAGGGGGGCGGGGCCCCAAGAGACCCAGTACTTC. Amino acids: CASTRGAGPQETQYF.